This T cell receptor (beta chain) was recorded in a study of T cells in Graves' hyperthyroidism and ophthalmopathy. Study findings and constraints: Stable hyperthyroidism was separated from ophthalmopathy by a model based on 13 V-J features. Most thyroid-expanded clonotypes above 0.001 were also found in blood.

There were TCR beta CDR3 regions amplified from RNA transcripts. HTBI primers were employed in a first-round RT-PCR of the TCR CDR3. Each CDR3 protein gets one entry after TCRdb re-called the multiplex PCR reads with MiXCR. The table records about 560,000 distinct CDR3 sequences, approximately 14% of them present only once. J gave up 9 bases and V 7 bases, and 9 bases lay outside the gene matches. Germline V gives CDR1 MNHEY, CDR2 SVGEGT. The CDR3 has 14 residues. This clonotype was recorded a few times. Antigen unknown. The chain uses TRBV6-2 or TRBV6-3 and TRBJ2-1, with 10 bases aligning to TRBD2. This receptor was obtained from a woman in her thirties with Graves' hyperthyroidism. Input material: blood. The CDR3 coding sequence is TGTGCCAGCAATAGGCTAGCGGGAGTTAGTGAGCAGTTCTTC. Protein: CASNRLAGVSEQFF.